This record covers a single TCR beta chain. The data stem from a study of shared clonotypes between healthy human individuals. The method was immunoSEQ multiplex PCR; TCRdb's version includes in-frame clones alone and lacks a portion of them. Of about 800,000 clones listed, 96% are singletons. The CDR3 spans 15 residues. The V gene's germline CDR1 is SEHNR and CDR2 FQNEAQ (reference sequence). V was pared by 0 bases and J by 6 bases, with 15 bases between. The naive CD8 fraction comprised CD45RO-negative cells positively selected for CCR7 and excluded terminally differentiated effector memory CD45RA+ cells.

The gene calls are TRBV7-9 and TRBJ2-7; possible D gene TRBD2, 6 bases. This receptor was obtained from a man aged 30 to 45 in good health. Sequencing input: naive CD8+ T cells sorted from blood. The DNA for the CDR3 is TGTGCCAGCAGCTTAGCAAAAGCGGGTCTAGGCGAGCAGTACTTC. Protein: CASSLAKAGLGEQYF. The full variable domain, its missing parts supplied by reference TRBV7-9 and TRBJ2-7, is DTGVSQNPRHKITKRGQNVTFRCDPISEHNRLYWYRQTLGQGPEFLTYFQNEAQLEKSRLLSDRFSAERPKGSFSTLEIQRTEQGDSAMYLCASSLAKAGLGEQYFGPGTRLTVT.